Included here is one T cell receptor beta chain sequence, with context. Its recognized antigen is unknown. Trimming takes 5 bases off V and 8 bases off J; junction bases not matched to a gene: 6. The germline V gene supplies CDR1 LGHNA and CDR2 YNFKEQ. There are 13 amino acids in the CDR3, from cysteine to phenylalanine inclusive. Just the 39-base CDR3 DNA is kept, in frame starting at base 1. These data come from a study of cytomegalovirus exposure and HLA in healthy donors (dated 2017 in TCRdb). About the study as a whole: An earlier analysis of approximately 640 of the donors reported approximately 300 Gb of sequence data and more than 90 million unique TCR beta sequences from some 180 million T cells. HLA typing included class I and class II loci at four-digit resolution. The aim of the study was to test whether cataloging public T cell receptors could identify signatures of past pathogen exposure. A later genetic analysis used genome-wide SNP genotypes for 398 of the 666 donors, treating that subset as a discovery cohort. The number of typed donors differed by locus: roughly 629-640 for A, B, C, DRB1 and DQB1; some 540 for DQA1; 606 for DPA1; and around 470 for DPB1. The study combined high-throughput TCR immunosequencing, statistical association of individual TCRs with disease status, and machine learning to predict cytomegalovirus infection status. In the later analysis, no new phenotypic data were used to find candidate immune exposures; instead, reliance was placed on TCR beta sequences and their occurrence across donors. A later analysis re-analyzed previously published TCR beta repertoires from roughly 600 donors and added high-resolution HLA genotyping to study TCR occurrence patterns. The T cell repertoires of some 700 subjects were profiled by immunosequencing and related to cytomegalovirus serostatus. Across approximately 400 genotyped donors of the cohort, an average of roughly 230,000 unique TCR beta nucleotide sequences per donor were sequenced, and roughly 20% of those sequences were non-productive. An earlier analysis of fewer than 750 of the donors used high-throughput TCR beta sequencing to judge whether each TCR beta V gene segment behaved as functional or pseudogenic. Because of strong linkage in the cohort, roughly five DR-DQ haplotypes were treated as single units for association and clustering. The genetic ancestry cluster associated with self-reported Caucasian donors included 80% to 90% of the 398 genotyped donors. An early release that covered approximately 600 HLA-typed donors contained about 300 gigabases of sequencing data and about 84 million unique TCR sequences. A separate validation cohort of over a hundred different subjects was used in addition to the approximately 700-subject first cohort. Every discovery cohort repertoire had been produced on one sequencing platform. Donor age, sex, ethnicity and CMV serostatus were collected together with the repertoire data.

The cohort consisted of 650 to 850 healthy bone marrow donors. Cohort members were all nominally healthy when sampled, although unrecorded immune exposures were likely present. The donor tested CMV seronegative, placing the donor among the 350 or so seronegative members of the cohort. Every donor gave a peripheral blood sample, and the peripheral blood mononuclear cells from that sample were used for TCR beta sequencing. Genomic DNA was extracted from the blood cell samples with the Qiagen DNeasy Blood Extraction Kit. The study at large found these results: The sequencing pipeline was judged likely to have produced a cluster of highly shared sequence variants as a technical artifact. A few of the identified cytomegalovirus-associated TCR beta chains were confirmed in vitro to be specific for cytomegalovirus antigens. The only immune exposure information available for the cohort was CMV serostatus. A later genetic analysis reported fewer N-insertions in productive TCRs among donors in an Asian-associated ancestry cluster than the roughly 700-donor mean. In an earlier analysis of approximately 590 of the donors, most TCR beta V segments appeared in productive rearrangements about 90% or about 30% of the time, broadly matching IMGT annotations. In a later analysis, 16,951 TCR beta sequences were associated with specific HLA alleles at a false discovery rate of 0.05. Compared with equally common non-associated chains, HLA-associated TCR beta chains in a later analysis were more clonally expanded and had lower generation probabilities. Presence/absence analyses assumed roughly uniform sequencing depth across donors, an assumption that may not hold. Most CMV-associated TCR beta chains appeared to be HLA-restricted in a later analysis, and the HLA associations seemed to be driven largely by CMV exposure. A further reported finding was that TCR beta sequences accurately predicted the HLA-A and HLA-B alleles for most subjects in the first cohort. The 87-base-pair reads could not distinguish some IMGT-functional V segments, including TRBV6-2 and TRBV6-3, so those segments were excluded. A total of roughly 160 TCR beta chains were listed by the study as associated with cytomegalovirus. Because counts were too low, roughly 18 rarely observed V segments, including chromosome 9 orphons, were left out of the earlier analysis of 587 of the donors. In both the original and validation cohorts, the classifier was reported to diagnose cytomegalovirus status with high specificity and sensitivity. Correlated functional status among segregating V segments might reflect linkage disequilibrium, but an unknown experimental factor could not be ruled out. It was suggested by the authors that the approach could potentially be generalized to other disease states and immunological phenotypes. HLA typing was unavailable for some donors at each locus, so association tests used only the typed subset. While some public TCRs were present in many individuals, most TCR sequences turned up only very rarely across donors. An association between a missense DCLRE1C variant and V-gene and J-gene trimming of TCR beta chains was found in a later genetic analysis and replicated in an independent cohort. When HLA alleles, especially DR and DQ, strongly co-occurred, attributing TCR associations to individual alleles was difficult. Only TCR beta chains were sequenced in this cohort, and the absence of alpha or paired-chain data limited detectable features. A later analysis found that TCR association rates varied across HLA loci, with DRB1 alleles showing the most associated TCRs and HLA-C alleles the fewest. According to a later analysis, parvovirus B19, influenza, CMV and Epstein-Barr virus appeared linked to several top co-occurrence clusters.

Library construction relied on the immunoSEQ multiplex PCR assay. For the multiplex PCR, a mixture combining 60 forward primers for TCR Vbeta segments and 13 reverse primers for TCR Jbeta segments was used. A multiplex PCR assay on genomic DNA amplified the CDR3 region of rearranged TCR beta genes. Amplified TCR beta libraries were sequenced as 87-base-pair reads on the Illumina HiSeq System. Per the authors' processing: Across the 670 or so repertoires, a later analysis counted about 81 million unique TCR beta chains, around 10 million of which were shared by at least two donors. To remove PCR and sequencing errors, raw reads were error-corrected and collapsed into unique sequences using a nearest-neighbor algorithm that merged closely related sequences. Alignment of CDR3 sequences to IMGT reference sequences was used to assign V, D and J gene segments. For a sequence to be retained, at least a six-nucleotide match to both a V gene segment and a J gene segment was required. Rearrangements were classified as productive when the CDR3 lacked stop codons and remained in frame with V and J, and all other rearrangements were classified as non-productive. Following IMGT convention, CDR3 was defined as the stretch from the second conserved V-encoded cysteine up to the conserved J-encoded phenylalanine. In an earlier analysis of approximately 500 of the donors, sequences lacking an unambiguous match to a single V gene segment were excluded. An earlier analysis of some 610 of the donors called V segments functional above 56.7% productive rearrangements and segregating when the between-donor standard deviation exceeded 5%. A statistical classification framework was built to diagnose cytomegalovirus status from the catalog of TCR beta chain sequences. V and J gene assignment, in a later analysis, came from comparing TCR nucleotide sequences with IMGT/GENE-DB human TR gene sequences. The TCRdist pipeline was used in a later analysis to assign CDR3 sequences and most-parsimonious VDJ recombination scenarios. In a later analysis, each TCR beta chain was defined by its CDR3 amino acid sequence together with its V-gene family, and reads without a unique V-gene family were excluded. To address suspected cross-contamination and a sequencing artifact, a later analysis removed 450 to 700 highly shared, low-generation-probability nucleotide sequences. A later analysis calculated a clonal expansion index for each public chain from normalized within-repertoire ranks of inferred template counts. In a later analysis, generation probabilities were computed with a VDJ recombination model fitted to out-of-frame rearrangements, and the resulting probabilities were checked against IGoR. Hypergeometric tests were used in a later analysis to score TCR-TCR, TCR-HLA and TCR-CMV co-occurrence, with a repertoire-size bias correction applied to the TCR pairs. In a later analysis, false discovery rates were estimated by permuting HLA or CMV assignments 20 times. A later analysis grouped co-occurring TCRs with DBSCAN, adding TCRdist sequence similarity when clustering within HLA-allele-positive subsets. For co-occurrence clustering, repertoires with fewer than 30,000 or more than 120,000 public chains were excluded, along with roughly 5 repertoires with anomalous nucleotide sharing. TCRdb provides this immuneACCESS table in a form limited to in-frame rearrangements. Some clones are lacking; in checked studies, under half of them reflect an unresolved V gene, and why the rest are absent is not known. The DNA gave D and trimming, while V, J and clone size come from that table. The sample table records 75,000 to 90,000 clones. The biggest ten clones account for over 1.2% of the sample.

The sequence joins TRBV4-2 to TRBJ2-1, and 7 junction bases match TRBD2. Sequenced: PBMCs. The TCR sequence derives from a woman aged 55-69 years in good health and CMV-seronegative. The DNA sequence reads TGTGCCAGCAGCGGGCGGGAGAACTATGAGCAGTTCTTC. Translation gives CASSGRENYEQFF.